The 21 T cell receptor beta chains reported below all come from one sample, sequenced in a study of shared clonotypes between healthy human individuals. Profiled with immunoSEQ multiplex PCR; TCRdb holds only in-frame clones, not every one. The data contain approximately 2.5 million clones, around 94% of them seen just once; the ten biggest clones take up around 0.14%. The sample comprised naive CD4+ T cells sorted from blood. Sample subset: CD45RA+ positively selected. The receptors originated from a man between 18 and 35 years old in good health.

This clone was seen just once. The chain carries TRBV5-1 and TRBJ1-1; no reliable D call. V lost 0 bases, J lost 1 base, and 7 bases lay in between. Looked up from germline, CDR1 is SGHRS and CDR2 is YFSETQ. The CDR3 is 14 amino acids. For the CDR3, the DNA is TGCGCCAGCAGCTTGGCCGAATCGAACACTGAAGCTTTCTTT. Its protein product is CASSLAESNTEAFF. The whole variable domain, filled in from reference TRBV5-1 and TRBJ1-1, reads KAGVTQTPRYLIKTRGQQVTLSCSPISGHRSVSWYQQTPGQGLQFLFEYFSETQRNKGNFPGRFSGRQFSNSRSEMNVSTLELGDSALYLCASSLAESNTEAFFGQGTRLTVV.

The gene calls are TRBV19 and TRBJ2-1, with TRBD1 identical over 12 bases. Germline assignment: CDR1 LNHDA and CDR2 SQIVND (reference sequence). The V gene end was trimmed by 8 bases and the J gene end by 8 bases; junction bases not matched to a gene: 10. The CDR3 has 15 amino acids. CDR3 nucleotide sequence: TGTGCCAGTGAGACGATTGGGACAGGGGGCTATGAGCAGTTCTTC. This gives the protein CASETIGTGGYEQFF.

The chain combines TRBV19 with TRBJ2-2; tentatively, D is TRBD1 (5 bases). CDR1 and CDR2 (germline): LNHDA, SQIVND (reference sequence). The CDR3 spans 15 residues. V shed 1 base and J shed 4 bases, with 10 bases lying between them. CDR3 coding DNA: TGTGCCAGTAGTATAGTTGACAGTGGCACCGGGGAGCTGTTTTTT. It encodes CASSIVDSGTGELFF.

V is TRBV7-8 and J is TRBJ2-3; tentatively, D is TRBD2 (6 bases). Trimming removed 5 bases from V and 5 bases from J, with 20 bases in between. The CDR3 sequence is 16 residues long. Germline V gene sequence: CDR1 SGHVS, CDR2 FQNEAQ. The CDR3, as DNA: TGTGCCAGCAGCCCTTGGAGGGCGGGTCTGGGAGATACGCAGTATTTT. This encodes CASSPWRAGLGDTQYF.

V gene TRBV13 combines with J gene TRBJ2-2, with a possible D match to TRBD2 (6 bases). Trimming shortened V by 8 bases and J by 5 bases, and 24 bases separated the two germline ends. The CDR3 loop spans 17 amino acids. Germline V gives CDR1 PRHDT, CDR2 FYEKMQ (reference sequence). The CDR3 DNA sequence: TGTGCCAGCCTCTCACGGGACTCCCTTTCTAATACCGGGGAGCTGTTTTTT. This gives the protein CASLSRDSLSNTGELFF.

This clone has a single count. CDR3 nucleotides: TGTGCCATCAGCCGTGGCTCTGGAAACACCATATATTTT. Translating it yields CAISRGSGNTIYF. The rearrangement links TRBV10-3 to TRBJ1-3; no clear D. The CDR3 totals 13 residues. Trimming took off 6 bases at V and 0 bases at J, with 6 bases between the two ends. Germline V CDR1 and CDR2: ENHRY, SYGVKD.

The genes are TRBV5-1 and TRBJ2-3; maybe TRBD1 (5 bases). The V gene's germline CDR1 is SGHRS and CDR2 YFSETQ. Trimming stripped 2 bases from V and 6 bases from J, with 22 bases between. The CDR3 extends over 17 amino acids. In nucleotides, the CDR3 is TGCGCCAGCAGCTTTAACTTTCACAGGACGGAGAGGGATACGCAGTATTTT. Amino acids: CASSFNFHRTERDTQYF.

The CDR3 protein is CAWSGNRAYGYTF. The CDR3 nucleotides read TGTGCCTGGAGTGGAAACAGAGCTTATGGCTACACCTTC. The chain combines TRBV30 with TRBJ1-2; D is undetermined. Germline CDR1 reads GTSNPN; CDR2 reads SVGIG (reference sequence). Deletions cut 1 base from V and 5 bases from J, with 11 bases between. The CDR3 length is 13 residues. Based on the CDR3 plus reference TRBV30 and TRBJ1-2, the full variable domain is SQTIHQWPATLVQPVGSPLSLECTVEGTSNPNLYWYRQAAGRGLQLLFYSVGIGQISSEVPQNLSASRPQDRQFILSSKKLLLSDSGFYLCAWSGNRAYGYTFGSGTRLTVV.

The CDR3 DNA reads as TGCGCCAGCAGCTTGACGGCAGGGAGTAGCGGCTACACCTTC. Its protein product is CASSLTAGSSGYTF. The rearrangement uses TRBV5-1 and TRBJ1-2, with D perhaps matching TRBD1 (5 bases). The germline V and J ends were trimmed by 1 base and 8 bases, with 15 bases remaining between them. Germline V lookup: CDR1 SGHRS, CDR2 YFSETQ. There are 14 residues in the CDR3.

The chain couples TRBV7-2 to TRBJ2-5, with a weak D call TRBD2 (5 bases). The J call may be incorrect, as the DNA end agrees better with TRBJ2-7. CDR1 is SGHTA and CDR2 is FQGNSA in the germline V gene. The CDR3 sequence is 12 residues long. Written as DNA, the CDR3 is TGTGCCAGCAGCCCGGGAACCTACGAGCAGTACTTC. This gives the protein CASSPGTYEQYF.

The J gene is TRBJ2-1, the V gene TRBV29-1; D remains unclear. V lost 5 bases, J lost 10 bases, and 15 bases lay in between. The CDR3 has 12 residues. CDR1 is SQVTM, CDR2 ANQGSEA, per germline. In DNA form, the CDR3 reads TGCAGCGTTACCTCCTGGACGGAAGAGCAGTTCTTC. As protein: CSVTSWTEEQFF.

The chain uses TRBV4-1 and TRBJ2-3, with 10 positions matching TRBD2. The CDR3 is 15 amino acids. Germline loops: CDR1 MGHRA, CDR2 YSYEKL. V shed 5 bases, J shed 5 bases, and the junction held 7 bases outside the gene matches. The CDR3 region has the DNA TGCGCCAGCAGCTCCGGACTAGCGGTCAGAGATACGCAGTATTTT. This encodes CASSSGLAVRDTQYF.

The chain uses TRBV5-4 and TRBJ1-3; 7 positions agree with TRBD1. This CDR3 is built from 15 residues. CDR1 is SGHNT, CDR2 YYREEE, per germline (reference sequence). The V and J ends lost 3 bases and 0 bases, in that order; junction bases with no gene match: 3. CDR3 sequence: CASSWGTDSGNTIYF. Here the CDR3 DNA reads TGTGCCAGCAGCTGGGGGACAGACTCTGGAAACACCATATATTTT.

The chain has TRBV6-1 and TRBJ2-5; the match to TRBD2 covers 8 bases. This CDR3 is built from 13 residues. Per the germline V gene, CDR1 is MNHNS and CDR2 is SASEGT. J lost 1 base, V lost 10 bases, and 5 bases had no gene match. CDR3 amino acids: CATNAGGQETQYF. The CDR3 DNA is TGTGCCACCAACGCGGGAGGCCAAGAGACCCAGTACTTC.

The rearrangement links TRBV14 to TRBJ2-5; 9 positions agree with TRBD1. Trimming at V came to 6 bases and at J to 4 bases, leaving 3 bases not matched to a gene. CDR3 length equals 13 residues. CDR1 is SGHDN, CDR2 FVKESK, per germline. The CDR3 DNA is TGTGCCAGCAGTGGACAGGGGACAGAGACCCAGTACTTC. Its protein product is CASSGQGTETQYF.

This clone was counted only a few times. The rearrangement joins TRBV10-1 to TRBJ2-7; TRBD1 might be the D (6 bases). This CDR3 region has 13 residues. Germline values: CDR1 WNHNN, CDR2 SYGVQD (reference sequence). V was cut by 6 bases and J by 5 bases, with 14 bases left in between. In nucleotides, the CDR3 is TGCGCCAGCAGCCCACAGGGAAGGAACGAGCAGTACTTC. Its protein product is CASSPQGRNEQYF.

The rearrangement uses TRBV6-6 and TRBJ1-1, with no clear D. V lost 10 bases and J 6 bases, leaving 15 bases between the germline ends. CDR3 length equals 12 residues. Germline V lookup: CDR1 MNHNY, CDR2 SVGAGI (reference sequence). The CDR3 reads CANSRARAEAFF. In DNA, the CDR3 is TGTGCCAATTCTCGGGCGAGGGCTGAAGCTTTCTTT.

This chain joins TRBV10-3 and TRBJ2-3; TRBD1 agrees at 7 bases. Germline trimming cut 0 bases from V and 4 bases from J; bases unmatched to any gene: 4. Germline lookup yields CDR1 ENHRY and CDR2 SYGVKD. CDR3 length equals 15 residues. CDR3 region: CAISESEGGADTQYF. CDR3 nucleotide sequence: TGTGCCATCAGTGAGTCCGAAGGGGGCGCAGATACGCAGTATTTT.

The chain is built from TRBV18 and TRBJ2-7, with D possibly TRBD1 on 6 matching bases. Trimming stripped 5 bases from V and 2 bases from J, with 16 bases between. There are 15 residues in the CDR3. Germline V CDR1 and CDR2: KGHSH, LQKENI. This CDR3 is CASSSSTQGTYEQYF. The CDR3 bases are TGTGCCAGCTCATCCTCGACGCAGGGGACCTACGAGCAGTACTTC.

This clone was recorded only once. The chain recombines TRBV4-3 with TRBJ2-7; D might be TRBD1 or TRBD2, each matching 7 bases. This CDR3 contains 16 residues. V was trimmed by 0 bases and J by 5 bases, leaving 17 bases between them. Per the germline V gene, CDR1 is LGHNA and CDR2 is YSLEER. Here the CDR3 reads CASSQEGRGREHEQYF. CDR3 coding DNA: TGCGCCAGCAGCCAAGAGGGGAGGGGGCGGGAGCACGAGCAGTACTTC.

The chain employs TRBV6-5 and TRBJ1-2, with TRBD1 matching over 8 bases. This CDR3 contains 15 residues. With V trimmed by 3 bases and J by 5 bases, 8 bases remained unmatched. Germline V lookup: CDR1 MNHEY, CDR2 SVGAGI. Written as DNA, the CDR3 is TGTGCCAGCAGTTATTATCGTGGACAGGGTTATGGCTACACCTTC. Translation gives CASSYYRGQGYGYTF.